This T cell receptor beta chain was found in a study of response to subunit inactivated influenza vaccine. Findings and limits, study-wide: The authors put forward the suggestion that each seasonal influenza vaccination may bring in only a limited number of new T cells.

Note on this clonotype: Its specificity is unknown.

Deletions cut 2 bases from V and 2 bases from J, with 12 bases between. CDR3 size: 14 residues. Germline V gene sequence: CDR1 GTSNPN, CDR2 SVGIG (reference sequence). Using its own MiXCR run on the RT-PCR reads, TCRdb lists one record per CDR3 protein. This table holds some 850,000 distinct CDR3 sequences, roughly 18% found once. The sequence derives from a man between 50 and 59 years old who received an inactivated influenza vaccine. The sequenced sample was PBMCs from blood, obtained roughly 5 days after vaccination. The chain joins TRBV30 to TRBJ1-2, with D uncertain. CDR3 in amino acids: CAWSLGRGNYGYTF. The DNA of the CDR3 is TGTGCCTGGAGTCTAGGACGGGGAAACTATGGCTACACCTTC.